Listed below are T cell receptor beta chains from one sample, sequenced in a study of post-analysis software for immune sequencing data. TCRdb re-analysed the PCR reads in MiXCR, keeping a single row per CDR3 protein. Of a few hundred thousand distinct CDR3 sequences in the sample, around 33% were seen once. Specimen: blood. Source of these receptors: a girl aged 10-17 years with multiple sclerosis. The CDR3 runs from the conserved cysteine through the conserved F or W. Each record gives: V gene, clone size, J gene, D gene, CDR3 DNA, CDR3 protein. A D gene is named only where the DNA matches it firmly. Size is stated for part of the rows, as once, few or many counts, or as a class when the clone is expanded.

TRBV20-1	few	TRBJ2-7	-	TGCAGTGCTAGAGCCAAATACGAGCAGTACTTC	CSARAKYEQYF
TRBV29-1	few	TRBJ2-3	-	TGCAGCGTTGAGGTAGACCTCGGGGCCCGGTATTTT	CSVEVDLGARYF
TRBV5-5	few	TRBJ2-3	-	TGTGCCAGCAGCTTGGAGGGCCAAATAGATACGCAGTATTTT	CASSLEGQIDTQYF
TRBV6-5	-	TRBJ1-3	-	TGTGCCAGCAAGCCGGGACAACGAAACACCATATATTTT	CASKPGQRNTIYF
TRBV12-3/TRBV12-4	-	TRBJ1-3	-	TGTGCCAGCAGTTTCAAGGACGGGGGAAACACCATATATTTT	CASSFKDGGNTIYF
TRBV6-2/TRBV6-3	many	TRBJ1-2	-	TGTGCCAGCAGTTTACCTAGGACGGGGAACTATGGCTACACCTTC	CASSLPRTGNYGYTF
TRBV27	few	TRBJ2-7	-	TGTGCCAGCAGTTTCCGCAGGGCCTACGAGCAGTACTTC	CASSFRRAYEQYF
TRBV12-3/TRBV12-4	few	TRBJ2-7	-	TGTGCCAGCAGCTCCTCTGGGGGGCACGAGCAGTACTTC	CASSSSGGHEQYF
TRBV4-3	-	TRBJ1-3	-	TGCGCCAGCAGCCAAGAGGGGGGAGCTGGAAACACCATATATTTT	CASSQEGGAGNTIYF
TRBV27	few	TRBJ2-4	-	TGTGCCAGCGGGGGGATCGCCAAAAACATTCAGTACTTC	CASGGIAKNIQYF
TRBV11-2	many	TRBJ2-7	-	TGTGCCAGCAGCCCGCTTGGGAGATCTTTGGGGATTCGGTACGAGCAGTACTTC	CASSPLGRSLGIRYEQYF
TRBV7-2	-	TRBJ2-7	-	TGTGCCAGCAGCTTAGGGAGGGGCGGGCTATCCTACGAGCAGTACTTC	CASSLGRGGLSYEQYF
TRBV2	-	TRBJ2-5	-	TGTGCCACCTGGGGAAGGGCAGAGACCCAGTACTTC	CATWGRAETQYF
TRBV29-1	-	TRBJ2-5	-	TGCAGCGTTACGGGGATTGAAGAGACCCAGTACTTC	CSVTGIEETQYF
TRBV4-3	-	TRBJ2-7	-	TGCGCCAGCAGCCAAAGGGCAGCCATTCCCTACGAGCAGTACTTC	CASSQRAAIPYEQYF
TRBV12-3/TRBV12-4	-	TRBJ2-1	TRBD2	TGTGCCAGCAGTGCGGGACTAGCGGGGCTCTACAATGAGCAGTTCTTC	CASSAGLAGLYNEQFF
TRBV10-3	few	TRBJ2-7	TRBD1	TGTGCCATCAGTTACAGGGGATACGAGCAGTACTTC	CAISYRGYEQYF
TRBV20-1	-	TRBJ1-1	-	TGCAGTGCTAGGACAGGGAACACTGAAGCTTTCTTT	CSARTGNTEAFF
TRBV6-5	-	TRBJ2-7	-	TGTGCCAGCAGTTACTCGACAGTCCACGAGCAGTACTTC	CASSYSTVHEQYF
TRBV20-1	-	TRBJ1-2	-	TGCAGTGCTAGCAGTTCGGTCCCCTTCGGGAACTATGGCTACACCTTC	CSASSSVPFGNYGYTF
TRBV5-6	-	TRBJ1-5	-	TGTGCCAGCAGCTTGGCCGTACAGGCAGGCAATCAGCCCCAGCATTTT	CASSLAVQAGNQPQHF
TRBV20-1	few	TRBJ2-3	TRBD2	TGCAGTGCTTTTTACGGACTAGCGGTGAGCACAGATACGCAGTATTTT	CSAFYGLAVSTDTQYF